These 19 T cell receptor beta chains came from one sample sequenced in a study of T cell responses to AZD1222 COVID-19 vaccine (dated by TCRdb to the early 2020s). The time point label, read with the paper, signifies: baseline before first vaccination. Library creation used the immunoSEQ multiplex PCR assay. What TCRdb holds here is the immuneACCESS table cut down to in-frame rearrangements. Part of the clones is not present; checked against another copy, under half of the missing clones reflect an unresolved V gene, and the others are unexplained. For this sample there are about 67,000 clones; around 84% appear just once. The leading ten clones occupy around 20% of the sample. The sequences come from peripheral blood, collected on day 0 of AZD1222 vaccination. The receptors here all came from an adult in good health.

The gene calls are TRBV2 and TRBJ1-2; maybe TRBD1 (6 bases). Trimming pared 2 bases from V and 8 bases from J, leaving 18 bases between. The CDR3 contains 15 residues. Germline CDR1 is SNHLY and CDR2 is FYNNEI. CDR3 nucleotide sequence: TGTGCCAGCAGTGAAATGGTCCGGGGGGCAGAGGGCTACACCTTC. It codes for CASSEMVRGAEGYTF.

In this sample, this clone turned up a few times. The chain joins TRBV30 to TRBJ2-2, with 7 bases identical to TRBD2. Germline CDR1 and CDR2: GTSNPN and SVGIG (reference sequence). V was clipped by 3 bases and J by 3 bases; unmatched bases: 7. The CDR3 runs to 15 residues. DNA of the CDR3: TGTGCCTGGAGGGCCGGGACTACACACACCGGGGAGCTGTTTTTT. Its protein is CAWRAGTTHTGELFF.

The genes are TRBV24-1 and TRBJ1-5; TRBD1 is a possible D gene (5 bases). V lost 4 bases, J lost 9 bases, and 15 bases lay in between. The CDR3 is 14 residues long. Germline CDR1 is KGHDR and CDR2 is SFDVKD. The DNA of the CDR3 is TGTGCCACCAGTGAGAGGACGGACACGGGGCCCCAGCATTTT. Translated, it gives CATSERTDTGPQHF.

This rearrangement joins TRBV10-3 to TRBJ1-5; unclear D gene. The V end was cut by 9 bases, the J end by 5 bases, with 5 bases between. Germline assignment: CDR1 ENHRY and CDR2 SYGVKD. The CDR3 sequence is 10 residues long. CDR3 DNA: TGTGCCATTGGGGATCAGCCCCAGCATTTT. It encodes CAIGDQPQHF.

The V call is TRBV5-1, the J call TRBJ2-7; the match to TRBD1 covers 11 bases. The CDR3 runs 15 residues. Germline assignment: CDR1 SGHRS and CDR2 YFSETQ. After removal of 2 bases from V and 5 bases from J, the junction contained 6 bases not matched to a gene. The CDR3 is CASSFGQGALHEQYF. Written as DNA, the CDR3 is TGCGCCAGCAGCTTCGGACAGGGGGCGTTGCACGAGCAGTACTTC.

The genes are TRBV14 and TRBJ2-5; D unresolved. This CDR3 has 15 residues. Germline values: CDR1 SGHDN, CDR2 FVKESK. V was clipped by 1 base and J by 1 base, with 10 bases between them. The CDR3 DNA reads as TGTGCCAGCAGCCAAGGGATCCACACCCAAGAGACCCAGTACTTC. Protein: CASSQGIHTQETQYF.

CDR3 loop: CASTHASTMEAFF. The DNA of the CDR3 is TGTGCCAGCACCCATGCTTCCACTATGGAAGCTTTCTTT. The rearrangement links TRBV6-6 to TRBJ1-1; D remains ambiguous. V dropped 7 bases and J dropped 8 bases, with 17 bases sitting between them. The length of the CDR3 is 13 residues. From germline, CDR1 is MNHNY and CDR2 SVGAGI (reference sequence).

The chain couples TRBV5-1 to TRBJ2-4; D is ambiguous. Trimming cost V 2 bases and J 5 bases, with 8 bases left between them. Germline CDR1 is SGHRS and CDR2 is YFSETQ. The CDR3 is made up of 13 amino acids. CDR3 amino acids: CASSFNDQNIQYF. The DNA of the CDR3 is TGCGCCAGCAGCTTTAATGACCAAAACATTCAGTACTTC.

J is TRBJ1-1 and V is TRBV19, with D perhaps matching TRBD1 (6 bases). V was cut by 4 bases and J by 2 bases, with 14 bases left in between. Germline CDR1 is LNHDA and CDR2 is SQIVND (reference sequence). The CDR3 is made up of 15 amino acids. The CDR3 DNA reads as TGTGCCAGTAGTACCAAGACAGGAGTTAACACTGAAGCTTTCTTT. Its translation: CASSTKTGVNTEAFF.

This clone appeared a few times. The CDR3 nucleotides read TGTGCCAGCAGCCAAAGGGTGGGGAGCTCCTATAATTCACCCCTCCACTTT. Translated: CASSQRVGSSYNSPLHF. The chain couples TRBV3-1 (or the pseudogene TRBV3-2) to TRBJ1-6; D ambiguous. CDR3 length: 17 residues. Per germline, CDR1 LGHDT and CDR2 YNNKEL (reference sequence). V lost 2 bases and J 0 bases, leaving 11 bases between the germline ends.

The V gene is TRBV5-1, the J gene TRBJ1-1, with TRBD1 matching over 7 bases. CDR1 and CDR2 from the germline V gene are SGHRS and YFSETQ. J was trimmed by 10 bases and V by 4 bases; bases with no gene match: 10. This CDR3 is built from 13 residues. The CDR3 DNA follows: TGCGCCAGCAGCCTCGACAGGGAGAGGGGAGCTTTCTTT. This sequence encodes CASSLDRERGAFF.

The V gene is TRBV9, the J gene TRBJ1-2; D perhaps matches TRBD1 (6 bases). Trimming left V 3 bases short and J 6 bases short, with 15 bases between. Germline CDR1 reads SGDLS; CDR2 reads YYNGEE. This CDR3 spans 14 amino acids. The CDR3: CASSGGWGADGYTF. DNA for the CDR3: TGTGCCAGCAGCGGGGGTTGGGGGGCGGATGGCTACACCTTC.

The chain couples TRBV7-3 to TRBJ1-5; possibly TRBD1 for D (5 bases). Deletions cut 1 base from V and 7 bases from J, with 8 bases between. Germline values: CDR1 SGHTA, CDR2 FQGTGA. The CDR3 contains 13 residues. The chain's CDR3 is CASSLKGLQPQHF. CDR3 DNA sequence: TGTGCCAGCAGCTTAAAGGGGTTGCAGCCCCAGCATTTT.

The V gene is TRBV15, the J gene TRBJ2-1; D may be TRBD2 (6 bases). CDR1 is LNHNV, CDR2 YYDKDF, per germline (reference sequence). The germline V and J ends were trimmed by 6 bases and 4 bases, with 13 bases remaining between them. The CDR3 totals 14 residues. In nucleotides, the CDR3 is TGTGCCACCAGGCCGGGAGAGTTTTACAATGAGCAGTTCTTC. Translating it yields CATRPGEFYNEQFF.

The chain links TRBV15 to TRBJ1-2; 8 bases are shared with TRBD1. CDR3 length: 13 amino acids. The germline V gene encodes CDR1 LNHNV and CDR2 YYDKDF (reference sequence). The trim removed 5 bases at V and 5 bases at J, leaving 4 bases unmatched. The CDR3 protein is CATSGQGFYGYTF. The DNA of the CDR3 is TGTGCCACCAGCGGACAGGGTTTTTATGGCTACACCTTC.

This chain uses TRBV3-1 (or the pseudogene TRBV3-2) with TRBJ1-2, with D hard to call. Germline-derived CDR1 and CDR2 are LGHDT and YNNKEL (reference sequence). This CDR3 is 12 amino acids long. Trimming took 2 bases from V and 5 from J, leaving 6 bases between them. CDR3 nucleotide sequence: TGTGCCAGCAGCCAAAATTCATATGGCTACACCTTC. It codes for CASSQNSYGYTF.

V usage is TRBV5-8 and J usage is TRBJ2-2; unclear D gene. V was shortened by 7 bases and J by 5 bases, with 9 bases between the two germline ends. CDR1 and CDR2 from the germline V gene are SGHTS and YDEGEE. The CDR3 consists of 12 residues. The CDR3 spells CASGLETGELFF. The CDR3 bases are TGTGCCAGCGGCCTAGAGACCGGGGAGCTGTTTTTT.

V gene TRBV7-2 combines with J gene TRBJ2-3; D is possibly TRBD1 (6 bases). Germline CDR1 SGHTA, CDR2 FQGNSA. V dropped 0 bases and J dropped 6 bases, with 19 bases sitting between them. The CDR3 is 17 amino acids. The DNA for the CDR3 is TGTGCCAGCAGCTTAGCGCTTGGGGTGGGGGCATGGGATACGCAGTATTTT. This gives the protein CASSLALGVGAWDTQYF.

The chain employs TRBV28 and TRBJ1-2; D is perhaps TRBD1 (6 bases). V shed 2 bases and J shed 8 bases, with 9 bases lying between them. The CDR3 runs to 12 residues. Germline V CDR1 and CDR2: MDHEN, SYDVKM. The CDR3 DNA follows: TGTGCCAGCAGTTTAGGACAGATGGGCTACACCTTC. Protein sequence: CASSLGQMGYTF.